Below, one TCR beta chain is given with its context. Researchers took RNA transcripts and amplified the TCR beta CDR3 regions from them. The primer set for the first-round RT-PCR of the TCR CDR3 was HTBI. One entry per CDR3 protein, called by TCRdb with MiXCR from the multiplex PCR reads. The data hold hundreds of thousands of distinct CDR3 sequences, with roughly 13% observed a single time. Germline CDR1 and CDR2: KGHSH and LQKENI. V was clipped by 2 bases and J by 7 bases; unmatched bases: 10. This CDR3 is built from 16 residues. The data were obtained in a study of T cells in Graves' hyperthyroidism and ophthalmopathy.

This chain connects TRBV18 to TRBJ1-4, with 7 bases fitting TRBD1. This TCR came from a woman aged 40 to 50 with Graves' ophthalmopathy. Sample: blood. CDR3 nucleotide sequence: TGTGCCAGCTCACCATACCAACAGGGGATGAGTGAAAAACTGTTTTTT. Its protein is CASSPYQQGMSEKLFF.